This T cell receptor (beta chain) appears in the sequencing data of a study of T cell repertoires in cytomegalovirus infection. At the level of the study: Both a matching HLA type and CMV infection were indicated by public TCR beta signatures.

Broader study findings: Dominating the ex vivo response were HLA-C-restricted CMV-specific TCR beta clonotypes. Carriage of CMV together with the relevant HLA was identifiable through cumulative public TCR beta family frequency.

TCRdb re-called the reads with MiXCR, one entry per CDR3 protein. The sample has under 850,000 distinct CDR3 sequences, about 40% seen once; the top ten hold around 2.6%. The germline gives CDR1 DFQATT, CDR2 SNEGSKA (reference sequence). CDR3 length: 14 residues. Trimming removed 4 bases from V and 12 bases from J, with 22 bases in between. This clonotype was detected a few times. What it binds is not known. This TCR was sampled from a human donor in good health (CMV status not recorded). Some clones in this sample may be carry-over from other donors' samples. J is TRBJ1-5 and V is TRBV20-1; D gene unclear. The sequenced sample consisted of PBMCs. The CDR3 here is CSATHLSLEHFQHF. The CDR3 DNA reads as TGCAGTGCTACCCACCTATCACTCGAACACTTCCAGCATTTT.